Below are 20 T cell receptor beta chains sequenced from a single sample in a study of T-cell memory formation after mild COVID-19. TCRdb reprocessed the 5' RACE reads with MiXCR, giving one entry per CDR3 protein. Among about 440,000 distinct CDR3 sequences listed, around 19% were seen once. Specimen: PBMCs or a T cell subset sorted from them (not recorded which). The receptors stem from an adult woman who had mild COVID-19 (a few samples of this study predate the infection). Cell type and time point are not known.

The rearrangement links TRBV19 to TRBJ2-3; D possibly corresponds to TRBD1 (6 bases). V gave up 2 bases and J gave up 2 bases, with 8 bases separating them. The V gene's germline CDR1 is LNHDA and CDR2 SQIVND (reference sequence). There are 14 residues in the CDR3. CDR3 in DNA: TGTGCCAGTAGTATACAGGGGCTCACAGATACGCAGTATTTT. It yields the protein CASSIQGLTDTQYF.

J is TRBJ2-3 and V is TRBV2, with 10 bases matching TRBD1. V trimming: 7 bases; J trimming: 3 bases; junction bases outside the gene matches: 13. Germline V gene data show CDR1 as SNHLY and CDR2 as FYNNEI. This CDR3 is 17 amino acids long. The CDR3 nucleotides are TGTGCCAGCACCGCCAGTCTCGGACAGGGGGAAACAGATACGCAGTATTTT. It specifies CASTASLGQGETDTQYF.

This rearrangement joins TRBV5-6 to TRBJ2-1, with D perhaps matching TRBD2 (5 bases). Trimming took off 0 bases at V and 10 bases at J, with 20 bases between the two ends. Germline V CDR1 and CDR2: SGHDT, YYEEEE. The CDR3 is 16 residues long. The CDR3 loop is CASSLGDYTMSREQFF. In DNA, the CDR3 is TGTGCCAGCAGCTTGGGTGACTACACAATGAGCAGGGAGCAGTTCTTC. Drawing the rest from reference TRBV5-6 and TRBJ2-1, the complete variable domain is DAGVTQSPTHLIKTRGQQVTLRCSPKSGHDTVSWYQQALGQGPQFIFQYYEEEERQRGNFPDRFSGHQFPNYSSELNVNALLLGDSALYLCASSLGDYTMSREQFFGPGTRLTVL.

This clonotype was seen more than once but under ten times. The J gene is TRBJ2-4, the V gene TRBV3-1, with 8 nucleotides matching TRBD1. The germline CDR1 and CDR2 sequences are LGHDT and YNNKEL (reference sequence). The trim removed 0 bases at V and 0 bases at J, leaving 1 base unmatched. This CDR3 has 16 amino acids. DNA for the CDR3: TGTGCCAGCAGCCAAGATGACAGGGGAGCCAAAAACATTCAGTACTTC. Protein product: CASSQDDRGAKNIQYF.

This clonotype was seen a handful of times. The rearrangement uses TRBV6-5 and TRBJ2-7, with TRBD2 identical over 12 bases. The CDR3 covers 15 residues. Germline V gene data show CDR1 as MNHEY and CDR2 as SVGAGI. Unmatched junction bases numbered 0, after V lost 0 bases and J lost 3 bases. The CDR3 is CASSYSTSGSYEQYF. CDR3 sequence (DNA): TGTGCCAGCAGTTACTCGACTAGCGGGAGCTACGAGCAGTACTTC.

A word on this clonotype: Compared with germline, one end of the junction differs, possibly owing to a read error. The chain has TRBV7-7 and TRBJ2-1; 12 nucleotides align to TRBD2. Germline V gene lookup returns CDR1 SSHAT and CDR2 FNYEAQ (reference sequence). This CDR3 is 16 amino acids long. CDR3 sequence reads: CASSPWGLAGYNEQFF. DNA of the CDR3: TGTGCTAGCAGCCCTTGGGGACTAGCGGGCTACAATGAGCAGTTCTTC.

The V gene is TRBV7-8, the J gene TRBJ2-2; D remains ambiguous. Between the trimmed V and J ends, which lost 1 base and 3 bases, there was a span of 9 bases. CDR1 and CDR2 from the germline V gene are SGHVS and FQNEAQ. This CDR3 region has 15 residues. CDR3 sequence: CASSLVLGYTGELFF. The CDR3 coding sequence is TGTGCCAGCAGCTTAGTTCTGGGCTACACCGGGGAGCTGTTTTTT.

This clonotype came up a few times. V usage is TRBV6-5 and J usage is TRBJ1-5; D uncertain. The CDR3 is 14 amino acids. Germline V lookup: CDR1 MNHEY, CDR2 SVGAGI. The V end was cut by 2 bases, the J end by 5 bases, with 10 bases between. The DNA of the CDR3 is TGTGCCAGCAGTTACGAGAAGTACGATCAGCCCCAGCATTTT. It encodes CASSYEKYDQPQHF.

V is TRBV10-3 and J is TRBJ2-7, with D possibly TRBD2 on 6 matching bases. Between the trimmed V and J ends, which lost 2 bases and 3 bases, there was a span of 11 bases. The CDR3 runs 14 residues. CDR1 and CDR2 from the germline V gene are ENHRY and SYGVKD. CDR3 in DNA: TGTGCCATCAGTGAGGGGACTGGTTTCTACGAGCAGTACTTC. Translating gives CAISEGTGFYEQYF.

The chain employs TRBV12-3 or TRBV12-4 and TRBJ1-1, with a weak D call TRBD1 (5 bases). Trimming cost V 7 bases and J 3 bases, with 18 bases left between them. The CDR3 consists of 15 residues. The CDR3, as DNA: TGTGCCAGCACCCCAGGGTCAGTGGGTGACACTGAAGCTTTCTTT. Its translation is CASTPGSVGDTEAFF.

This clonotype has just a few counts. The CDR3 nucleotides read TGTGCCAGCAGCTTAAGGCGGGGTTTGAACACTGAAGCTTTCTTT. This gives the protein CASSLRRGLNTEAFF. The chain has TRBV7-9 and TRBJ1-1; D gene unclear. V shed 2 bases and J shed 0 bases, with 10 bases lying between them. This CDR3 is 15 amino acids long. The germline CDR1 and CDR2 sequences are SEHNR and FQNEAQ (reference sequence).

This clonotype was observed a few times. V and J are TRBV20-1 and TRBJ2-5; either TRBD1 or TRBD2 may fit D (6 bases each). The CDR3 spans 13 residues. Per the germline V gene, CDR1 is DFQATT and CDR2 is SNEGSKA (reference sequence). Deletions cut 1 base from V and 4 bases from J, with 10 bases between. CDR3 amino acids: CSARVWGAETQYF. In DNA form, the CDR3 reads TGCAGTGCTAGAGTATGGGGGGCAGAGACCCAGTACTTC.

The V call is TRBV3-1, the J call TRBJ2-7; no clear D. CDR1 and CDR2 from the germline V gene are LGHDT and YNNKEL (reference sequence). This CDR3 contains 12 residues. V lost 1 base and J 3 bases, leaving 4 bases between the germline ends. The CDR3 protein is CASSQARYEQYF. The CDR3 coding sequence is TGTGCCAGCAGCCAAGCGCGCTACGAGCAGTACTTC.

Remarks on this clonotype: The junction and the germline gene differ at one end; a read error may be behind it. V usage is TRBV24-1 and J usage is TRBJ1-2; D is possibly TRBD1 (5 bases). Germline CDR1 and CDR2: KGHDR and SFDVKD. CDR3 length equals 12 residues. This CDR3 is CASSQGPGGYTF. The CDR3 bases are TGTGCCAGCAGTCAGGGCCCGGGCGGCTACACCTTC.

This clonotype was seen only a few times. The chain has TRBV4-3 and TRBJ2-3, with 9 bases lining up with TRBD2. The germline V gene encodes CDR1 LGHNA and CDR2 YSLEER. The CDR3 has 19 amino acids. V trimming: 0 bases; J trimming: 5 bases; junction bases outside the gene matches: 15. As DNA, the CDR3 is TGCGCCAGCAGCCAAGATGCCGGGACTAGCTCCTCTCAGGGAGATACGCAGTATTTT. This translates into CASSQDAGTSSSQGDTQYF.

CDR3 DNA sequence: TGTGCCAGCAGCCAACTCCCGGGCCCCCTCTACGAGCAGTACTTC. This gives the protein CASSQLPGPLYEQYF. The rearrangement links TRBV4-2 to TRBJ2-7; no clear D gene. This CDR3 contains 15 residues. Per the germline V gene, CDR1 is LGHNA and CDR2 is YNFKEQ. V lost 2 bases and J 3 bases, leaving 14 bases between the germline ends.

This clonotype was seen only a few times. The genes are TRBV18 and TRBJ2-1; D is unclear. Germline-derived CDR1 and CDR2 are KGHSH and LQKENI. V was pared by 3 bases and J by 9 bases, with 12 bases between. The CDR3 consists of 13 residues. CDR3 protein: CASSPGLTGEQFF. CDR3 DNA sequence: TGTGCCAGCTCACCTGGCTTGACGGGTGAGCAGTTCTTC.

This clonotype was observed a few times. V usage is TRBV30 and J usage is TRBJ2-1; 11 bases are a match to TRBD2. This CDR3 region has 14 residues. The J segment lost 8 bases and the V segment lost 4 bases, leaving 7 bases of the junction unmatched. Germline loops: CDR1 GTSNPN, CDR2 SVGIG (reference sequence). In nucleotides, the CDR3 is TGTGCCTGGAAAAGGCTAGCGGGAGGATATGAGCAGTTCTTC. Its protein is CAWKRLAGGYEQFF.

The chain has TRBV7-2 and TRBJ1-2; unclear D gene. The ends were cut back, 3 bases at V and 8 bases at J, with 16 bases in the middle. The CDR3 consists of 14 residues. Germline values: CDR1 SGHTA, CDR2 FQGNSA. Written as DNA, the CDR3 is TGTGCCAGCAGCTTTCCGGGTTCTGCAGCGGGCTACACCTTC. Protein sequence: CASSFPGSAAGYTF.

J is TRBJ1-1 and V is TRBV29-1; maybe TRBD1 (5 bases). Germline assignment: CDR1 SQVTM and CDR2 ANQGSEA. The CDR3 runs 11 residues. The germline V and J ends were trimmed by 4 bases and 6 bases, with 9 bases remaining between them. The CDR3 region has the DNA TGCAGCGTTGTAACAGGCTCTGAAGCTTTCTTT. Its protein is CSVVTGSEAFF.